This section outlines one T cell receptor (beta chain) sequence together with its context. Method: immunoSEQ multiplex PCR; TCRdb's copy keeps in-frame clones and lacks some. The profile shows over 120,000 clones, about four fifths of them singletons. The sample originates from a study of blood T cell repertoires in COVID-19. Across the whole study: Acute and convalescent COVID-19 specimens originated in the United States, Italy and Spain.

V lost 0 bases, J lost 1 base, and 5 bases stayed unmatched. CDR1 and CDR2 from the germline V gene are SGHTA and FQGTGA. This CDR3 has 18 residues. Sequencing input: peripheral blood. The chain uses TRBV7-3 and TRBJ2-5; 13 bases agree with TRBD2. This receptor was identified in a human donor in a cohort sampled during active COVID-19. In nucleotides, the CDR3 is TGTGCCAGCAGCTTAACGGGACTAGCGGGATCCCCCCAAGAGACCCAGTACTTC. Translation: CASSLTGLAGSPQETQYF.